These 17 T cell receptor beta chains were sequenced from one sample in a study of radiation and T cells in renal cell carcinoma. The assay was immunoSEQ multiplex PCR, and TCRdb's table has in-frame clones only and misses some. The table records over 120,000 clones, 70% to 90% of them present only once. Time point described: baseline pretreatment blood. The treatment here: 15 Gy SBRT to primary tumor, nephrectomy 4 weeks later. The sample here was blood, taken from a patient whose treatment included radiotherapy and nephrectomy. These receptors originate from a woman between 50 and 59 years old with renal cell carcinoma.

This clone was detected only a few times. The chain recombines TRBV5-6 with TRBJ1-2; D is undetermined. V dropped 2 bases and J dropped 0 bases, with 11 bases sitting between them. The CDR3 is 15 residues long. Germline V gene lookup returns CDR1 SGHDT and CDR2 YYEEEE. The CDR3 DNA reads TGTGCCAGCAGCTTTAGTACAGAGACTAACTATGGCTACACCTTC. Amino acid sequence: CASSFSTETNYGYTF.

The chain carries TRBV7-9 and TRBJ2-1; TRBD2 might be the D (6 bases). Germline V lookup: CDR1 SEHNR, CDR2 FQNEAQ (reference sequence). V dropped 4 bases and J dropped 1 base, with 8 bases sitting between them. The CDR3 has 14 amino acids. CDR3 sequence: CASSWGDSYNEQFF. The CDR3 DNA reads TGTGCCAGCAGCTGGGGGGATTCCTACAATGAGCAGTTCTTC.

Turning to this clone: A much larger clone lies one base from this, so it may be a read error. Other DNA sequences in this specimen translate into the identical CDR3. The chain carries TRBV5-4 and TRBJ2-5, with D perhaps matching TRBD1 (5 bases). The CDR3 has 14 amino acids. V lost 0 bases and J lost 1, with 7 bases in between. The germline gives CDR1 SGHNT, CDR2 YYREEE (reference sequence). The CDR3 DNA sequence: TGTGCCAGCAGCTTGGGGGGCGTCCAAGAGACCCAGTACTTC. This sequence encodes CASSLGGVQETQYF.

This chain uses TRBV5-1 with TRBJ2-3, with 8 positions matching TRBD2. Germline CDR1 is SGHRS and CDR2 is YFSETQ. There are 16 residues in the CDR3. The V segment lost 0 bases and the J segment 1 base; nucleotides outside the gene matches: 4. CDR3 sequence: CASSLDAAGGTDTQYF. The CDR3 DNA reads as TGCGCCAGCAGCTTGGACGCAGCGGGGGGCACAGATACGCAGTATTTT. Using reference TRBV5-1 and TRBJ2-3 for the parts outside the CDR3, the full variable domain is KAGVTQTPRYLIKTRGQQVTLSCSPISGHRSVSWYQQTPGQGLQFLFEYFSETQRNKGNFPGRFSGRQFSNSRSEMNVSTLELGDSALYLCASSLDAAGGTDTQYFGPGTRLTVL.

The V and J genes are TRBV5-4 and TRBJ2-2; maybe TRBD2 (6 bases). Trimming stripped 3 bases from V and 0 bases from J, with 12 bases between. This CDR3 has 16 residues. CDR1 and CDR2 from the germline V gene are SGHNT and YYREEE (reference sequence). The chain's CDR3 is CASSYPGGPNTGELFF. In DNA form, the CDR3 reads TGTGCCAGCAGCTATCCCGGGGGTCCGAACACCGGGGAGCTGTTTTTT. The full variable domain, completed using reference TRBV5-4 and TRBJ2-2, is ETGVTQSPTHLIKTRGQQVTLRCSSQSGHNTVSWYQQALGQGPQFIFQYYREEENGRGNFPPRFSGLQFPNYSSELNVNALELDDSALYLCASSYPGGPNTGELFFGEGSRLTVL.

This sequence joins TRBV4-1 and TRBJ2-5; possible D gene TRBD2, 5 bases. Germline loops: CDR1 MGHRA, CDR2 YSYEKL. CDR3 length: 16 amino acids. V was cut by 0 bases and J by 7 bases, with 18 bases left in between. In DNA form, the CDR3 reads TGCGCCAGCAGCCAAGATATGGACTCACGGGGTGGGACCCAGTACTTC. This codes for CASSQDMDSRGGTQYF.

This clone was seen a few times. The chain combines TRBV30 with TRBJ2-1; the D gene is possibly TRBD2 (6 bases). CDR1 and CDR2 (germline): GTSNPN, SVGIG (reference sequence). V shed 5 bases and J shed 7 bases, with 15 bases lying between them. The CDR3 sequence is 13 residues long. As DNA, the CDR3 is TGTGCCTGGGGGGGAGGCAGGGTGAATGAGCAGTTCTTC. It encodes CAWGGGRVNEQFF. The whole variable domain, filled in from reference TRBV30 and TRBJ2-1, reads SQTIHQWPATLVQPVGSPLSLECTVEGTSNPNLYWYRQAAGRGLQLLFYSVGIGQISSEVPQNLSASRPQDRQFILSSKKLLLSDSGFYLCAWGGGRVNEQFFGPGTRLTVL.

V and J are TRBV28 and TRBJ2-5; TRBD2 might be the D (6 bases). The germline V gene encodes CDR1 MDHEN and CDR2 SYDVKM. This CDR3 is 16 amino acids long. V was trimmed by 7 bases and J by 4 bases, leaving 22 bases between them. CDR3 protein: CASTLSLAGSGETQYF. CDR3 bases: TGTGCCAGCACCCTATCCCTAGCCGGGAGTGGAGAGACCCAGTACTTC.

The rearrangement joins TRBV4-1 to TRBJ2-1; 7 nucleotides line up with TRBD2. J gave up 1 base and V 1 base, and 4 bases lay outside the gene matches. CDR1 and CDR2 (germline): MGHRA, YSYEKL. This CDR3 is 16 amino acids long. The chain's CDR3 is CASSQARGDSYNEQFF. The CDR3 bases are TGCGCCAGCAGCCAAGCCCGGGGGGATTCCTACAATGAGCAGTTCTTC.

CDR3 sequence reads: CASSLNGGNTDTQYF. Here the CDR3 DNA reads TGTGCCAGCAGCTTAAACGGGGGAAACACAGATACGCAGTATTTT. This chain joins TRBV7-3 and TRBJ2-3, with D tentatively TRBD2 (6 bases). The CDR3 is 15 residues long. V lost 1 base and J lost 2, with 10 bases in between. From germline, CDR1 is SGHTA and CDR2 FQGTGA.

The CDR3 DNA reads TGTGCCAGCAGCTCTGGACTAGCGGGGGGTCCGCTCCACGAGCAGTACTTC. Translated: CASSSGLAGGPLHEQYF. The chain has TRBV7-2 and TRBJ2-7; TRBD2 matches 14 bases. The V and J ends lost 4 bases and 5 bases, in that order; junction bases with no gene match: 10. This CDR3 contains 17 residues. Germline V gene data show CDR1 as SGHTA and CDR2 as FQGNSA.

The chain carries TRBV5-1 and TRBJ1-6; D may be TRBD1 (5 bases). Trimming stripped 4 bases from V and 7 bases from J, with 12 bases between. Germline V CDR1 and CDR2: SGHRS, YFSETQ. This CDR3 region has 14 residues. The CDR3 coding sequence is TGCGCCAGCAGCCCGGGACTCTACAATTCACCCCTCCACTTT. This encodes CASSPGLYNSPLHF.

The V and J genes are TRBV4-1 and TRBJ1-1; D ambiguous. Trimming removed 1 base at V and 5 bases at J, with 17 bases between. The CDR3 has 16 amino acids. Looked up from germline, CDR1 is MGHRA and CDR2 is YSYEKL. CDR3 nucleotide sequence: TGCGCCAGCAGCCAAGGGACTCCTTGGAGTGGGACTGAAGCTTTCTTT. Its translation is CASSQGTPWSGTEAFF.

J is TRBJ1-2 and V is TRBV15; D call uncertain. The ends were cut back, 2 bases at V and 1 base at J, with 8 bases in the middle. This CDR3 is 14 amino acids long. Germline CDR1 LNHNV, CDR2 YYDKDF (reference sequence). CDR3: CATSRRTDNYGYTF. CDR3 nucleotides: TGTGCCACCAGCAGACGGACGGATAACTATGGCTACACCTTC.

J is TRBJ1-2 and V is TRBV5-1, with 10 bases that match TRBD1. Trimming at V came to 7 bases and at J to 8 bases, leaving 11 bases not matched to a gene. CDR3 length equals 14 residues. CDR1 SGHRS and CDR2 YFSETQ come from the germline V gene. The DNA for the CDR3 is TGCGCCAGCTCATCCGGGACAGGGGATTGGGGCTACACCTTC. Protein product: CASSSGTGDWGYTF.

CDR3 sequence reads: CASSISSGGTDTQYF. In nucleotides, the CDR3 is TGTGCCAGTAGTATTTCCAGCGGGGGTACAGATACGCAGTATTTT. The chain recombines TRBV19 with TRBJ2-3, with 8 bases that match TRBD2. CDR3 length: 15 residues. The germline V gene encodes CDR1 LNHDA and CDR2 SQIVND (reference sequence). The ends lost 3 bases at V and 3 bases at J; junction bases unmatched: 5.

This clone was picked up one time. CDR3 loop: CASGPEVFRSSYEQYF. In DNA form, the CDR3 reads TGTGCTAGTGGGCCGGAGGTTTTCCGAAGCTCCTACGAGCAGTACTTC. This sequence joins TRBV12-5 and TRBJ2-7, with D maybe TRBD2 (5 bases). Germline V lookup: CDR1 LGHNT, CDR2 FRNRAP. The CDR3 sequence is 16 residues long. The V and J ends lost 6 bases and 0 bases respectively, with 18 bases between them.